This is a list of T cell receptor beta chains from one sample in a study of cytotoxic CD8 clonotypes in ibrutinib-treated CLL. Data came from immunoSEQ multiplex PCR; TCRdb stores just in-frame clones and leaves some out. This sample has a few hundred thousand clones, with just under 80% found just once. The material was PBMCs, obtained before ibrutinib treatment. These receptors all stem from a human donor with chronic lymphocytic leukemia. CDR3s include the opening cysteine and the closing phenylalanine or tryptophan. D genes are given only for firm matches. Rows may omit the clone size; those that give it use once, few, many or a size class.

TRBD2	TRBV7-2	NA	TRBJ2-1	TGTGCCAGCAGCTTAGTTGGAGCGGGAGAGCAGTTCTTC	CASSLVGAGEQFF
NA	TRBV6-5	NA	TRBJ2-2	TGTGCCAGCAGTTCCAAGAACACCGGGGAGCTGTTTTTT	CASSSKNTGELFF
NA	TRBV9	few	TRBJ2-2	TGTGCCAGCAGCGTAGGGACGGCATCGCTCACCGGGGAGCTGTTTTTT	CASSVGTASLTGELFF
TRBD1	TRBV2	NA	TRBJ2-5	TGTGCCAGCAGGGTAGGGACAGGGGTGGAGACCCAGTACTTC	CASRVGTGVETQYF
NA	TRBV4-2	NA	TRBJ1-1	TGTGCCAGCAGCCTCCGTCCGGGGATTTTTGAAGCTTTCTTT	CASSLRPGIFEAFF
NA	TRBV21-1	NA	TRBJ2-4	TGTGCCAGCAGCAATCAACCATCGGGAGATAAAAACATTCAGTACTTC	CASSNQPSGDKNIQYF
TRBD1	TRBV4-1	few	TRBJ1-5	TGCGCCAGCAGCGCGGGACAGGGTTTTCAGCCCCAGCATTTT	CASSAGQGFQPQHF
TRBD1	TRBV28	NA	TRBJ2-7	TGTGCCAGCAGATCCGGGACAGGGGATCGCGAGCAGTACTTC	CASRSGTGDREQYF
TRBD2	TRBV15	NA	TRBJ2-3	TGTGCCACCAGCAGCAGACTAGCGGGAGTTTCAGATACGCAGTATTTT	CATSSRLAGVSDTQYF
TRBD2	TRBV27	NA	TRBJ2-3	TGTGCCAGCAGTTTCGGGACTAGCGGGAGCACAGATACGCAGTATTTT	CASSFGTSGSTDTQYF
TRBD2	TRBV14	NA	TRBJ2-7	TGTGCCAGCAGCCGGACTAGCGCTTTTGGCGAGCAGTACTTC	CASSRTSAFGEQYF
NA	TRBV27	NA	TRBJ2-3	TGTGCCAGCAGTTTAAGCAGCACAGATACGCAGTATTTT	CASSLSSTDTQYF
NA	TRBV10-1	NA	TRBJ2-1	TGCGCCAGCAGTGAGTCTGTCAATGAGCAGTTCTTC	CASSESVNEQFF
TRBD2	TRBV9	NA	TRBJ2-2	TGTGCCAGCAGCTGGGGACTAGATGCCGGGGAGCTGTTTTTT	CASSWGLDAGELFF
TRBD1	TRBV11-2	NA	TRBJ2-2	TGTGCCAGCAGCGAACATCAGGGGGTTAGACCGAACACCGGGGAGCTGTTTTTT	CASSEHQGVRPNTGELFF
NA	TRBV27	NA	TRBJ2-3	TGTGCCAGCAGTTTACTAGCGTCTGATACGCAGTATTTT	CASSLLASDTQYF
NA	TRBV9	once	TRBJ2-3	TGTGCCAGCAGCGTAGGCCCGACAGAGCGACATACGCAGTATTTT	CASSVGPTERHTQYF
NA	TRBV25-1	NA	TRBJ2-2	TGTGCCAGCAGTGAATATTTTTTGGGGACCGGGGAGCTGTTTTTT	CASSEYFLGTGELFF
TRBD2	TRBV5-4	few	TRBJ2-1	TGTGCCAGCAGCTTGGGTCTAGCGGAAAACAATGAGCAGTTCTTC	CASSLGLAENNEQFF
NA	TRBV27	few	TRBJ1-2	TGTGCCAGCGGAATCTCGGCCCCAGGCTACACCTTC	CASGISAPGYTF
NA	TRBV19	NA	TRBJ2-5	TGTGCCAGTAGTAGGGGTTACCAAGAGACCCAGTACTTC	CASSRGYQETQYF
NA	TRBV7-8	NA	TRBJ2-1	TGTGCCAGCAGCATACGGGACAATGAGCAGTTCTTC	CASSIRDNEQFF
NA	TRBV10-3	NA	TRBJ1-5	TGTGCCATCAGTGAGCCCCTTTTTTTAGGACAGCCCCAGCATTTT	CAISEPLFLGQPQHF
NA	TRBV10-3	NA	TRBJ2-1	TGTGCCATCAGTGACATCGGATGGGGACAGGCGGGGGCGGATGAGCAGTTCTTC	CAISDIGWGQAGADEQFF
NA	TRBV6-5	NA	TRBJ1-1	TGTGCCAGCAGTTTAAGAGGGGGAGGGACTGAAGCTTTCTTT	CASSLRGGGTEAFF
NA	TRBV4-2	NA	TRBJ2-3	TGTGCCAGCAGCCAAGAGGGCCGGGCGTCCACAGATACGCAGTATTTT	CASSQEGRASTDTQYF
NA	TRBV25-1	NA	TRBJ2-2	TGTGCCAGCAGTGAATCAGGCGCCCACAGGAACACCGGGGAGCTGTTTTTT	CASSESGAHRNTGELFF
TRBD2	TRBV7-8	NA	TRBJ2-1	TGTGCCAGCAGCCACACTAGCGGCTCCTACAATGAGCAGTTCTTC	CASSHTSGSYNEQFF
TRBD1	TRBV29-1	NA	TRBJ2-2	TGCAGCGTACTAACAGGGGTAGGGAACACCGGGGAGCTGTTTTTT	CSVLTGVGNTGELFF
NA	TRBV7-6	NA	TRBJ1-5	TGTGCCAGCAGCTTTTTCCCCCCCAGGTTGGGGTACAATCAGCCCCAGCATTTT	CASSFFPPRLGYNQPQHF
NA	TRBV7-2	NA	TRBJ1-4	TGTGCCAGCAGCCCGGTATGGGCTAATGAAAAACTGTTTTTT	CASSPVWANEKLFF
NA	TRBV5-5	NA	TRBJ2-7	TGTGCCAGCGGTTCCCTTAGCTCCTACGAGCAGTACTTC	CASGSLSSYEQYF
NA	TRBV6-5	NA	TRBJ2-5	TGTGCCAGCATCTACCAAGAGACCCAGTACTTC	CASIYQETQYF
TRBD2	TRBV19	NA	TRBJ2-1	TGTGCCAGTAGTCTCTCAGCGGGAGGGTTAAATGAGCAGTTCTTC	CASSLSAGGLNEQFF
NA	TRBV5-1	NA	TRBJ2-3	TGCGCCAGCAGCTCACTTGAAGATACGCAGTATTTT	CASSSLEDTQYF
NA	TRBV9	few	TRBJ2-7	TGTGCCAGCAGCGTAGGATTACGCTACGAGCAGTACTTC	CASSVGLRYEQYF
NA	TRBV7-6	once	TRBJ2-3	TGTGCCAGCGTGGGTGTTCTGGATACGCAGTATTTT	CASVGVLDTQYF
NA	TRBV18	NA	TRBJ2-2	TGTGCCAGCTCACCAAGGGGCGCGAGCACCGGGGAGCTGTTTTTT	CASSPRGASTGELFF
TRBD2	TRBV5-1	NA	TRBJ2-5	TGCGCCAGCAGCTTGGGCGGGGGAGAGACCCAGTACTTC	CASSLGGGETQYF
NA	TRBV6-5	NA	TRBJ2-5	TGTGCCAGCAGCATCCGGGAGCAAGAGACCCAGTACTTC	CASSIREQETQYF
TRBD2	TRBV4-3	NA	TRBJ2-7	TGCGCCAGCAGCCAAGGGACTAGCGGGGCCAGTCGCTCCTACGAGCAGTACTTC	CASSQGTSGASRSYEQYF
NA	TRBV7-2	once	TRBJ2-2	TGTGCCAGCTCTTTGCCGCCGAACACCGGGGAGCTGTTTTTT	CASSLPPNTGELFF
NA	TRBV19	NA	TRBJ1-5	TGTGCCAGTAGTATCGGTGGGGGGGGATATCAGCCCCAGCATTTT	CASSIGGGGYQPQHF
TRBD2	TRBV6-5	NA	TRBJ2-3	TGTGCCAGCAGTGATAGCGGGAGGGATACGCAGTATTTT	CASSDSGRDTQYF
TRBD1	TRBV2	NA	TRBJ2-3	TGTGCCAGCAGTAGGACAGGGAACACAGATACGCAGTATTTT	CASSRTGNTDTQYF
NA	TRBV27	NA	TRBJ2-2	TGTGCCAGCACCCAAACCCGGGCGGGGTTCAGCACCGGGGAGCTGTTTTTT	CASTQTRAGFSTGELFF
NA	TRBV7-9	NA	TRBJ2-1	TGTGCCAGCAGCGGGCGGAGCTCCTACAATGAGCAGTTCTTC	CASSGRSSYNEQFF
TRBD1	TRBV10-1	NA	TRBJ2-7	TGCGCCAGCAGTGAAACGTTGGGACAGGGAGCCTACGAGCAGTACTTC	CASSETLGQGAYEQYF
NA	TRBV10-3	NA	TRBJ2-5	TGTGCCATCAGTGAGGGAGGACAGCAAGAGACCCAGTACTTC	CAISEGGQQETQYF
NA	TRBV7-6	once	TRBJ2-2	TGTGCCAGCAGCCCCAAAACTCCGGTCCATCACACCGGGGAGCTGTTTTTT	CASSPKTPVHHTGELFF
NA	TRBV5-1	NA	TRBJ2-5	TGCGCCAGCAGGCAACCGGGACCTCAAGAGACCCAGTACTTC	CASRQPGPQETQYF
NA	TRBV20-1	few	TRBJ2-1	TGCAGTGCTTCTAGCTACAATGAGCAGTTCTTC	CSASSYNEQFF
TRBD2	TRBV5-1	NA	TRBJ2-3	TGCGCCAGCAGCTTGATGGGCGGGAGTATAACAGATACGCAGTATTTT	CASSLMGGSITDTQYF
NA	TRBV5-1	NA	TRBJ2-7	TGCGCCAGCATGGGAGAATATGAGCAGTACTTC	CASMGEYEQYF
TRBD2	TRBV5-4	NA	TRBJ2-5	TGTGCCAGCAGCTTAGGGACTAGCTACGAGACCCAGTACTTC	CASSLGTSYETQYF
NA	TRBV19	NA	TRBJ2-3	TGTGCCAGTAGTATGGCGGGAACAGATACGCAGTATTTT	CASSMAGTDTQYF
TRBD2	TRBV5-1	NA	TRBJ2-1	TGTGCCAGCAGCTTGAGTAGCGGGACCTACAATGAGCAGTTCTTC	CASSLSSGTYNEQFF
NA	TRBV10-3	NA	TRBJ1-1	TGTGCCATCAGTGAACGGGGGGAGGGCACTGAAGCTTTCTTT	CAISERGEGTEAFF
NA	TRBV7-2	NA	TRBJ2-7	TGTGCCAGCAGCTTAGGCGGCGGGGACGAGCAGTACTTC	CASSLGGGDEQYF
TRBD1	TRBV9	NA	TRBJ2-7	TGTGCCAGCAGCGTATGGGACAGGGCCGGGTACGAGCAGTACTTC	CASSVWDRAGYEQYF